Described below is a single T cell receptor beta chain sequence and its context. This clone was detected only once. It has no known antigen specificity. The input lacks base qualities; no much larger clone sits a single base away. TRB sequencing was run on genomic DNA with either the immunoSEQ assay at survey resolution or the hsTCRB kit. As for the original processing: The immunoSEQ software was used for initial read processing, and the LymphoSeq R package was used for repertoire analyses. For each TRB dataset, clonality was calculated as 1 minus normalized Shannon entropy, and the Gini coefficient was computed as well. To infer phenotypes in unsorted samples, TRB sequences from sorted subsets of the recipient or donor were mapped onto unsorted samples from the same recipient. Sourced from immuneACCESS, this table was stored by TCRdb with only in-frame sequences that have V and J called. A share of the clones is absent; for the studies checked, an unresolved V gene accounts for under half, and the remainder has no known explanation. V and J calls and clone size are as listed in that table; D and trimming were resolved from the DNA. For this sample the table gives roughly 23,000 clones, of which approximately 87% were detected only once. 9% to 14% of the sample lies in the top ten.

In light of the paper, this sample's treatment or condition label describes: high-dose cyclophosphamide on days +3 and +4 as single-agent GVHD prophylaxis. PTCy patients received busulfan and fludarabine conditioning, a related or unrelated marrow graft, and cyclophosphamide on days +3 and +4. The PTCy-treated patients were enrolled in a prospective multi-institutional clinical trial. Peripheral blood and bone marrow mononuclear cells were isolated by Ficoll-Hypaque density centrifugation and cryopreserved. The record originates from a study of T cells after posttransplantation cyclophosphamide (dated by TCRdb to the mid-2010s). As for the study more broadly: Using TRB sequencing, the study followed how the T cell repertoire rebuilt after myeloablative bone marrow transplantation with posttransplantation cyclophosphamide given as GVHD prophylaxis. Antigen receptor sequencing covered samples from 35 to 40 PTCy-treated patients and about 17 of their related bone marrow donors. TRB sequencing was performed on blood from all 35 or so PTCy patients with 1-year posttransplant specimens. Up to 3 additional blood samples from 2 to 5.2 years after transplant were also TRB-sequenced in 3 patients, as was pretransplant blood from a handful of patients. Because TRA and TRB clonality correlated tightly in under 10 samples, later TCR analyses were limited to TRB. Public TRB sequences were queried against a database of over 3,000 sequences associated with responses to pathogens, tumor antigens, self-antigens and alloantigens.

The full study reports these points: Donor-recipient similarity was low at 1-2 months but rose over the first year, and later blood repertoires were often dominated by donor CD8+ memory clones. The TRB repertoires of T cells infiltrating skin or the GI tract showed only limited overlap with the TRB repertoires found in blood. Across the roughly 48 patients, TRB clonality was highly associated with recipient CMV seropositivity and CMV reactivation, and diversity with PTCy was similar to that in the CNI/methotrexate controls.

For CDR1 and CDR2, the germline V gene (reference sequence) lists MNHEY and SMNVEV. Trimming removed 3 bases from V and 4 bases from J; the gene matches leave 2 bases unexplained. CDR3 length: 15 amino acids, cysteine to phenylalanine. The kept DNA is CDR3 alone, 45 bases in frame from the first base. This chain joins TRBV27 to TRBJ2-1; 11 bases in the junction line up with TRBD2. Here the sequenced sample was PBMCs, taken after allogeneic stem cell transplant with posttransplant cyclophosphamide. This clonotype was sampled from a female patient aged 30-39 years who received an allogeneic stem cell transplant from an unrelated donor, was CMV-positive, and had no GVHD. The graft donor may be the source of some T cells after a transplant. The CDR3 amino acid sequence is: CASSFSGGEYNEQFF. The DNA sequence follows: TGTGCCAGCAGTTTTAGCGGGGGGGAGTACAATGAGCAGTTCTTC.